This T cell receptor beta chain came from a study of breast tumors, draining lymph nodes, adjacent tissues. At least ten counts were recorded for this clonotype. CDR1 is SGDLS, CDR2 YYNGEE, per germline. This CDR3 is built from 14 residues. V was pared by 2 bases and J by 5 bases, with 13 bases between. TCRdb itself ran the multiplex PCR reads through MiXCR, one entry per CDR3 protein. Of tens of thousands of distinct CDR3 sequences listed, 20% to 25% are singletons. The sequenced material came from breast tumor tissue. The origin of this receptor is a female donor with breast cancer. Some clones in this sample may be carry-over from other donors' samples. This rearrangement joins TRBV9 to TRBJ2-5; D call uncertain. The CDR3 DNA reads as TGTGCCAGCAGCGTGTCCCTTGTGGGGGAGACCCAGTACTTC. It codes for CASSVSLVGETQYF.